This TCR beta chain appears in the sequencing data of a study of T cell responses to AZD1222 COVID-19 vaccine. Study-wide context: Pooled together were second doses at about 4 or about 12 weeks.

Only in-frame clones appear in the TCRdb table, and some are missing; sequencing was by immunoSEQ multiplex PCR. This repertoire shows around 120,000 clones, around 82% found once; its top ten account for approximately 6.6%. Points on this clone: Its antigen remains unidentified.

Study-wide results and limits: Spike-wide coverage was observed for vaccine-associated CD4 TCRs, with dominant responses at 160-218 and 743-854. Spike-specific TCR breadth and depth both grew after two AZD1222 doses. White British donors predominated, females outnumbered males, and clonal diversity was possibly underestimated.

The germline gives CDR1 SGHTS, CDR2 YDEGEE. J gave up 4 bases and V 2 bases, and 8 bases lay outside the gene matches. CDR3 length equals 16 residues. The clonotype originates from an adult in good health. The input for sequencing was peripheral blood, taken on day 0 of AZD1222 vaccination. This sequence joins TRBV5-8 and TRBJ1-4; 7 bases match TRBD1. The CDR3 coding sequence is TGTGCCAGCAGCTTAAACAACAGGGGAAGTAATGAAAAACTGTTTTTT. Translating gives CASSLNNRGSNEKLFF.